These 29 T cell receptor beta chains originate from one sample sequenced in a study of T cells after yellow fever vaccination. MiXCR, applied by TCRdb to the 5' RACE reads, yields one record per CDR3 protein. Among fewer than 350,000 distinct CDR3 sequences listed, approximately 3.9% were seen once. The specimen was PBMCs, collected on the day of the yellow fever booster vaccination. All receptors derive from a man aged 18 to 29 who received the YFV17D yellow fever vaccine.

The V and J genes are TRBV28 and TRBJ2-5, with D hard to call. The CDR3 has 13 amino acids. V gave up 3 bases and J gave up 2 bases, with 7 bases separating them. Germline V gives CDR1 MDHEN, CDR2 SYDVKM. The CDR3 protein is CASSFRNQETQYF. Written as DNA, the CDR3 is TGTGCCAGCAGTTTCCGCAATCAAGAGACCCAGTACTTC. Full variable domain (remainder filled in from reference TRBV28 and TRBJ2-5): DVKVTQSSRYLVKRTGEKVFLECVQDMDHENMFWYRQDPGLGLRLIYFSYDVKMKEKGDIPEGYSVSREKKERFSLILESASTNQTSMYLCASSFRNQETQYFGPGTRLLVL.

This clonotype was counted ten times or more. V and J are TRBV9 and TRBJ2-3; 9 positions match TRBD2. The germline V gene encodes CDR1 SGDLS and CDR2 YYNGEE. This CDR3 contains 16 residues. V gave up 7 bases and J gave up 3 bases; unmatched junction bases: 12. The CDR3 loop is CASLLGASGETDTQYF. CDR3 DNA sequence: TGTGCCAGCCTTCTCGGGGCTAGCGGGGAGACAGATACGCAGTATTTT.

In its sample, this clonotype was seen many times. The chain joins TRBV28 to TRBJ1-1; D ambiguous. The CDR3 is 13 amino acids. Per germline, CDR1 MDHEN and CDR2 SYDVKM. Trimming cost V 10 bases and J 6 bases, with 18 bases left between them. The chain's CDR3 is CATFDAGGAEAFF. In DNA, the CDR3 is TGTGCCACGTTCGACGCGGGAGGCGCTGAAGCTTTCTTT.

This clonotype has more than one count but fewer than ten. The chain uses TRBV12-3 or TRBV12-4 and TRBJ2-3; D remains unclear. Trimming took off 5 bases at V and 2 bases at J, with 11 bases between the two ends. The CDR3 contains 14 residues. This chain's CDR3 is CASSLVTFTDTQYF. DNA for the CDR3: TGTGCCAGCAGTCTGGTCACCTTCACAGATACGCAGTATTTT.

This clonotype was seen ten or more times. The J gene is TRBJ2-1, the V gene TRBV18, with 10 bases that match TRBD2. This CDR3 is 13 amino acids long. CDR1 is KGHSH and CDR2 is LQKENI in the germline V gene. Trimming at V came to 4 bases and at J to 10 bases, leaving 4 bases not matched to a gene. The CDR3 nucleotides read TGTGCCAGCTCACGAGCGGGGGGGCCCGAGCAGTTCTTC. Protein sequence: CASSRAGGPEQFF.

V gene TRBV9 combines with J gene TRBJ2-5; a weak D match, TRBD2 (5 bases). This CDR3 contains 19 residues. Per the germline V gene, CDR1 is SGDLS and CDR2 is YYNGEE. With 0 bases removed from V and 5 bases from J, the gap between germline ends came to 26 bases. The CDR3 is CASSVAQSYGESKSETQYF. The DNA for the CDR3 is TGTGCCAGCAGCGTAGCTCAATCTTATGGGGAGAGCAAATCGGAGACCCAGTACTTC.

This clonotype was seen ten or more times. The gene calls are TRBV7-6 and TRBJ1-2; D is ambiguous. Trimming took 4 bases from V and 5 from J, leaving 8 bases between them. The CDR3 covers 12 residues. Germline assignment: CDR1 SGHVS and CDR2 FNYEAQ. The CDR3 sequence: CASSSYNYGYTF. In DNA, the CDR3 is TGTGCCAGCAGCTCATACAATTATGGCTACACCTTC.

There are a few counts of this clonotype. The chain combines TRBV5-1 with TRBJ2-5; 8 bases map to TRBD1. The CDR3 has 16 amino acids. J was trimmed by 4 bases and V by 4 bases; bases with no gene match: 12. CDR1 SGHRS and CDR2 YFSETQ come from the germline V gene. The CDR3, as DNA: TGCGCCAGCAGCAAAGGACAGGGAGATTTTTTAGAGACCCAGTACTTC. Its protein product is CASSKGQGDFLETQYF.

This clonotype was recorded at least ten times. V is TRBV6-6 and J is TRBJ1-5; D is possibly TRBD1 (6 bases). The CDR3 length is 17 residues. Germline CDR1 reads MNHNY; CDR2 reads SVGAGI (reference sequence). Deletions cut 4 bases from V and 3 bases from J, with 19 bases between. CDR3 region: CASSFQYRVGVNQPQHF. CDR3 DNA sequence: TGTGCCAGCAGTTTTCAGTACAGGGTGGGTGTCAATCAGCCCCAGCATTTT.

This clonotype was recorded many times. This chain connects TRBV27 to TRBJ2-7; 9 nucleotides line up with TRBD2. CDR1 is MNHEY, CDR2 SMNVEV, per germline (reference sequence). V dropped 0 bases and J dropped 2; count of bases not matched to a gene: 2. The CDR3 has 15 amino acids. CDR3 nucleotides: TGTGCCAGCAGTTTATCTGCGGGGGGGCCCTACGAGCAGTACGTC. It encodes CASSLSAGGPYEQYV.

This chain connects TRBV24-1 to TRBJ1-5, with 9 bases matching TRBD1. CDR3 length: 15 amino acids. V shed 7 bases and J 5 bases; nucleotides not matched to a gene: 8. From germline, CDR1 is KGHDR and CDR2 SFDVKD. CDR3: CATSPKGQGHQPQHF. The CDR3 nucleotides read TGTGCCACCAGCCCAAAGGGACAGGGTCATCAGCCCCAGCATTTT.

This clonotype was seen a few times. One end of the junction varies from germline; a read error may be responsible. The rearrangement links TRBV20-1 to TRBJ1-1; 7 bases fit TRBD1. This CDR3 is 15 amino acids long. The germline gives CDR1 DFQATT, CDR2 SNEGSKA (reference sequence). CDR3 region: CSAPSTGRTNTEAFF. CDR3 nucleotide sequence: TGCAGTGCACCTTCGACAGGGCGAACGAACACTGAAGCTTTTTTT.

This chain uses TRBV20-1 with TRBJ2-3, with a weak D call TRBD2 (6 bases). V lost 3 bases to trimming and J lost 4 bases, with 17 bases between them. CDR1 and CDR2 (germline): DFQATT, SNEGSKA (reference sequence). The CDR3 length is 15 residues. The CDR3 loop reads CSASPIGEAADTQYF. The CDR3 DNA reads as TGCAGTGCTAGTCCCATCGGGGAGGCCGCAGATACGCAGTATTTT.

This clonotype was detected ten times or more. The chain joins TRBV2 to TRBJ2-2; 12 bases map to TRBD2. Per germline, CDR1 SNHLY and CDR2 FYNNEI. The CDR3 consists of 18 residues. The V gene end was trimmed by 6 bases and the J gene end by 5 bases; junction bases not matched to a gene: 13. CDR3 loop: CASSRFGLAGPQTGELFF. CDR3 coding DNA: TGTGCCAGCAGCAGGTTTGGACTAGCGGGGCCCCAAACCGGGGAGCTGTTTTTT.

This clonotype occurred a few times. Written as DNA, the CDR3 is TGCGCCAGCAGCTTGGTTCTTGGCACTGAAGCTTTCTTT. It codes for CASSLVLGTEAFF. The genes are TRBV5-1 and TRBJ1-1; D is unclear. The V end lost 0 bases, the J end lost 4 bases, and 7 bases lay between the germline ends. The CDR3 sequence is 13 residues long. CDR1 and CDR2 from the germline V gene are SGHRS and YFSETQ.

The rearrangement uses TRBV11-1 and TRBJ2-2; 9 bases fit TRBD1. V lost 6 bases to trimming and J lost 4 bases; unmatched junction nucleotides: 12. Germline CDR1 and CDR2: SGHAT and FQDESV (reference sequence). The CDR3 length is 17 residues. In DNA form, the CDR3 reads TGTGCCAGCAGTCCAGGAGAGGGACAGGGAGGCACCGGGGAGCTGTTTTTT. It is translated as CASSPGEGQGGTGELFF. Full variable domain (missing parts from reference TRBV11-1 and TRBJ2-2): EAEVAQSPRYKITEKSQAVAFWCDPISGHATLYWYRQILGQGPELLVQFQDESVVDDSQLPKDRFSAERLKGVDSTLKIQPAELGDSAMYLCASSPGEGQGGTGELFFGEGSRLTVL.

The rearrangement uses TRBV4-1 and TRBJ2-7; D possibly matches TRBD1 or TRBD2 (5 bases each). V was shortened by 0 bases and J by 3 bases, with 15 bases between the two germline ends. This CDR3 is 16 amino acids long. The germline V gene encodes CDR1 MGHRA and CDR2 YSYEKL. The CDR3 loop reads CASSQDLGDGGYEQYV. The CDR3, as DNA: TGCGCCAGCAGCCAAGATCTCGGGGACGGTGGCTACGAGCAGTACGTC.

This clonotype was recorded at least ten times. The CDR3 protein is CASSLPSERGDTQYF. Written as DNA, the CDR3 is TGTGCCAGCAGCTTACCTTCCGAAAGGGGTGATACGCAGTATTTT. The chain has TRBV7-8 and TRBJ2-3; weak D call: TRBD1 (5 bases). Germline V lookup: CDR1 SGHVS, CDR2 FQNEAQ. The CDR3 covers 15 residues. Between the trimmed V and J ends, which lost 2 bases and 6 bases, there was a span of 15 bases.

At least ten counts were recorded for this clonotype. One end of the junction varies from germline; a read error may be responsible. The chain employs TRBV27 and TRBJ2-5; TRBD2 is a possible D gene (5 bases). The CDR3 has 12 residues. Germline V gene sequence: CDR1 MNHEY, CDR2 SMNVEV (reference sequence). As DNA, the CDR3 is TGTGCCAGCAGAAAATTCCCGGAGAGGGAGTTCTTC. Its protein product is CASRKFPEREFF.

The chain links TRBV15 to TRBJ2-2, with D perhaps TRBD1 or TRBD2 (6 bases each). The CDR3 is made up of 12 amino acids. The V end was cut by 8 bases, the J end by 7 bases, with 11 bases between. CDR1 and CDR2 from the germline V gene are LNHNV and YYDKDF (reference sequence). The CDR3 coding sequence is TGTGCCACCCTAGGGGGGAACGGGGAGCTGTTTTTT. Translated: CATLGGNGELFF.

This clonotype was counted many times. The genes are TRBV4-1 and TRBJ2-7, with TRBD2 matching 8 bases. The CDR3 loop spans 15 amino acids. Germline V gives CDR1 MGHRA, CDR2 YSYEKL. The junction had 7 bases not matched to a gene; V was cut back by 0 bases and J by 6 bases. The CDR3 spells CASSQDPGGGREQYF. The CDR3 DNA reads TGCGCCAGCAGCCAAGATCCCGGGGGGGGGCGCGAGCAGTACTTC.

This clonotype was counted at least ten times. The V call is TRBV2, the J call TRBJ1-1, with D unresolved. Germline V gives CDR1 SNHLY, CDR2 FYNNEI. The length of the CDR3 is 13 residues. With 4 bases removed from V and 5 bases from J, the gap between germline ends came to 11 bases. CDR3 DNA: TGTGCCAGCAGTGCCGCACCCCGGACTGAAGCTTTCTTT. Protein product: CASSAAPRTEAFF.

This chain joins TRBV6-1 and TRBJ2-5, with no clear D. Germline CDR1 and CDR2: MNHNS and SASEGT. The CDR3 is 13 residues long. Trimming removed 1 base at V and 1 base at J, with 4 bases between. The CDR3 DNA reads TGTGCCAGCAGTGAAGAGGTCCAAGAGACCCAGTACTTC. It encodes CASSEEVQETQYF.

This clonotype has ten or more counts. CDR3 bases: TGTGCCAGCGGGGCGTCCTACGAGCAGTACGTC. This codes for CASGASYEQYV. The chain uses TRBV28 and TRBJ2-7; weak D call: TRBD1 (5 bases). The CDR3 has 11 residues. The V and J ends lost 8 bases and 1 base respectively, with 6 bases between them. Germline loops: CDR1 MDHEN, CDR2 SYDVKM.

This clonotype was observed a handful of times. The rearrangement uses TRBV20-1 and TRBJ2-7; D possibly corresponds to TRBD2 (5 bases). Germline V CDR1 and CDR2: DFQATT, SNEGSKA (reference sequence). CDR3 length equals 12 residues. V was pared by 7 bases and J by 3 bases, with 13 bases between. As DNA, the CDR3 is TGCAGTGGTCGGAGGCGTGACTACGAGCAGTACTTC. It translates to CSGRRRDYEQYF.

This clonotype was picked up many times. The CDR3 nucleotides read TGTGCCAGCAGTGGGACCGGGACGGTGGACCGGAATGAGCAGTTCTTC. As protein: CASSGTGTVDRNEQFF. This chain uses TRBV25-1 with TRBJ2-1; D is possibly TRBD1 or TRBD2 (5 bases each). V was clipped by 4 bases and J by 7 bases, with 20 bases between them. This CDR3 comprises 16 residues. Germline V CDR1 and CDR2: MGHDK, SYGVNS.

The rearrangement uses TRBV3-1 and TRBJ2-7, with 8 bases matching TRBD1. This CDR3 is 13 amino acids long. The germline CDR1 and CDR2 sequences are LGHDT and YNNKEL (reference sequence). V shed 0 bases, J shed 9 bases, and the junction held 4 bases outside the gene matches. CDR3 sequence reads: CASSQDLGQGQYF. The CDR3 bases are TGTGCCAGCAGCCAAGATCTCGGACAGGGGCAGTACTTC.

The V and J genes are TRBV23-1 and TRBJ2-7; 9 positions agree with TRBD1. TRBV23-1 is filed as an ORF, its function uncertain. The CDR3 spans 11 residues. CDR3 in amino acids: CASSQGTGRFV. The CDR3 region has the DNA TGCGCCAGCAGTCAAGGGACAGGGAGGTTCGTC.

This clonotype was recorded at least ten times. The chain recombines TRBV15 with TRBJ2-2; 8 positions match TRBD1. Germline assignment: CDR1 LNHNV and CDR2 YYDKDF (reference sequence). The CDR3 loop spans 17 amino acids. The J segment lost 4 bases and the V segment lost 3 bases, leaving 10 bases of the junction unmatched. CDR3 DNA: TGTGCCACCAGCAGTTACTGGACAGGGTTTGGCACCGGGGAGCTGTTTTTT. Its protein is CATSSYWTGFGTGELFF.